The 25 T cell receptor beta chains given below trace back to one sample, sequenced in a study of cytomegalovirus exposure and HLA in healthy donors. The repertoire was sequenced with immunoSEQ multiplex PCR; TCRdb's copy has only in-frame clones and lacks some. The data contain around 250,000 clones, about 90% of them singletons. The sequencing input was PBMCs. These receptors all come from a woman under 30 in good health and CMV-seronegative.

This chain joins TRBV27 and TRBJ1-5; tentative D call: TRBD1 (5 bases). Trimming took 6 bases from V and 5 from J, leaving 17 bases between them. Per the germline V gene, CDR1 is MNHEY and CDR2 is SMNVEV (reference sequence). The CDR3 is 15 residues long. CDR3 in amino acids: CASRPIGTADQPQHF. The CDR3 nucleotides read TGTGCCAGCAGGCCGATCGGGACTGCTGATCAGCCCCAGCATTTT.

This chain joins TRBV5-1 and TRBJ2-1; D not resolved. V dropped 2 bases and J dropped 1 base, with 7 bases sitting between them. The CDR3 spans 14 residues. Germline V gives CDR1 SGHRS, CDR2 YFSETQ. CDR3 nucleotides: TGCGCCAGCAGCTTCGAGGCATCCTACAATGAGCAGTTCTTC. Protein sequence: CASSFEASYNEQFF.

The chain carries TRBV15 and TRBJ1-4, with TRBD1 as a possible D gene (5 bases). The CDR3 runs 16 residues. The V and J ends lost 0 bases and 3 bases respectively, with 11 bases between them. CDR1 is LNHNV and CDR2 is YYDKDF in the germline V gene (reference sequence). In DNA, the CDR3 is TGTGCCACCAGCAGAGATGATGGGGGGTCTAATGAAAAACTGTTTTTT. Translating it yields CATSRDDGGSNEKLFF.

This sequence joins TRBV5-1 and TRBJ2-4; D may be TRBD2 (5 bases). The germline CDR1 and CDR2 sequences are SGHRS and YFSETQ. The ends were cut back, 0 bases at V and 1 base at J, with 20 bases in the middle. CDR3 length: 19 residues. Written as DNA, the CDR3 is TGCGCCAGCAGCTTGGGGCCCCAGGAGGCCGACGTGGCCAAAAACATTCAGTACTTC. This translates into CASSLGPQEADVAKNIQYF. The full variable domain, rest sourced from reference TRBV5-1 and TRBJ2-4, is KAGVTQTPRYLIKTRGQQVTLSCSPISGHRSVSWYQQTPGQGLQFLFEYFSETQRNKGNFPGRFSGRQFSNSRSEMNVSTLELGDSALYLCASSLGPQEADVAKNIQYFGAGTRLSVL.

The sample holds a few counts of this clone. The chain couples TRBV29-1 to TRBJ2-3, with 7 bases lining up with TRBD2. The length of the CDR3 is 14 residues. Looked up from germline, CDR1 is SQVTM and CDR2 is ANQGSEA. Trimming removed 5 bases from V and 5 bases from J; junction bases left unmatched: 10. The CDR3 coding sequence is TGCAGCGTTCTTGGCAGCGGGGTAGGAGATACGCAGTATTTT. This codes for CSVLGSGVGDTQYF.

The table lists this clone with a count of one. The V gene is TRBV4-3, the J gene TRBJ2-7; 7 bases fit TRBD2. CDR1 is LGHNA, CDR2 YSLEER, per germline. The CDR3 runs to 15 residues. V was clipped by 0 bases and J by 2 bases; unmatched bases: 4. This chain's CDR3 is CASSQDAGRAYEQYF. The DNA for the CDR3 is TGCGCCAGCAGCCAAGATGCAGGGAGGGCCTACGAGCAGTACTTC.

In its sample, this clone was seen a few times. V and J are TRBV6-1 and TRBJ1-6, with 7 bases matching TRBD1. Germline values: CDR1 MNHNS, CDR2 SASEGT. This CDR3 region has 15 residues. With 4 bases clipped from V and 4 bases from J, the junction kept 4 bases outside the gene matches. DNA of the CDR3: TGTGCCAGCAGTGTCGGGACAGTTTATAATTCACCCCTCCACTTT. Residues: CASSVGTVYNSPLHF.

The rearrangement joins TRBV13 to TRBJ1-5; 7 bases match TRBD1. CDR1 is PRHDT, CDR2 FYEKMQ, per germline (reference sequence). Trimming cost V 4 bases and J 6 bases; bases outside gene matches: 12. The CDR3 consists of 16 residues. CDR3 sequence reads: CASSSQGEGAGQPQHF. DNA of the CDR3: TGTGCCAGCAGCTCCCAGGGTGAGGGGGCAGGTCAGCCCCAGCATTTT.

This clone was seen only once. The chain uses TRBV2 and TRBJ2-5; no firm D call. Trimming removed 6 bases at V and 2 bases at J, with 10 bases between. This CDR3 has 13 amino acids. Germline values: CDR1 SNHLY, CDR2 FYNNEI. The CDR3 here is CASRGDRQETQYF. The DNA for the CDR3 is TGTGCCAGCAGAGGAGACCGTCAAGAGACCCAGTACTTC.

The chain combines TRBV27 with TRBJ1-2, with 8 bases identical to TRBD1. The CDR3 loop spans 15 amino acids. J was trimmed by 2 bases and V by 4 bases; bases with no gene match: 6. Germline loops: CDR1 MNHEY, CDR2 SMNVEV (reference sequence). CDR3 nucleotides: TGTGCCAGCAGTTACACAGGGGGACCGAACTATGGCTACACCTTC. It specifies CASSYTGGPNYGYTF.

The chain joins TRBV5-6 to TRBJ1-6; TRBD1 matches 8 bases. With V trimmed by 4 bases and J by 7 bases, 10 bases remained unmatched. This CDR3 has 16 amino acids. CDR1 SGHDT and CDR2 YYEEEE come from the germline V gene. CDR3 nucleotide sequence: TGTGCCAGCAGCGGTGACAGGGGCAGACTGAATTCACCCCTCCACTTT. Translation gives CASSGDRGRLNSPLHF. The full variable domain, in which reference TRBV5-6 and TRBJ1-6 provide the parts outside the CDR3, is DAGVTQSPTHLIKTRGQQVTLRCSPKSGHDTVSWYQQALGQGPQFIFQYYEEEERQRGNFPDRFSGHQFPNYSSELNVNALLLGDSALYLCASSGDRGRLNSPLHFGNGTRLTVT.

The chain joins TRBV6-5 to TRBJ1-2, with 8 positions matching TRBD1. CDR3 length equals 15 residues. Germline loops: CDR1 MNHEY, CDR2 SVGAGI. With 6 bases clipped from V and 4 bases from J, the junction kept 10 bases outside the gene matches. Here the CDR3 reads CASRNQGARTYGYTF. The CDR3 DNA follows: TGTGCCAGCAGGAACCAGGGGGCGCGGACCTATGGCTACACCTTC.

This rearrangement joins TRBV19 to TRBJ2-7, with D unresolved. The germline gives CDR1 LNHDA, CDR2 SQIVND (reference sequence). The ends were cut back, 0 bases at V and 2 bases at J, with 8 bases in the middle. The CDR3 has 14 residues. CDR3 sequence reads: CASSIDTRTYEQYF. The CDR3 DNA reads as TGTGCCAGTAGTATAGATACGCGGACCTACGAGCAGTACTTC.

The chain has TRBV4-1 and TRBJ2-3, with no clear D. The germline V gene has CDR1 MGHRA and CDR2 YSYEKL. Trimming removed 5 bases at V and 0 bases at J, with 18 bases between. CDR3 length: 17 amino acids. CDR3 coding DNA: TGCGCCAGCAGCTACCGAGTAGCAAGTATGAGCACAGATACGCAGTATTTT. Its translation is CASSYRVASMSTDTQYF.

Only one count was recorded for this clone. This chain uses TRBV19 with TRBJ2-2; 8 bases agree with TRBD2. The germline V gene encodes CDR1 LNHDA and CDR2 SQIVND (reference sequence). Unmatched junction bases numbered 4, after V lost 1 base and J lost 6 bases. CDR3 length equals 15 residues. The DNA for the CDR3 is TGTGCCAGTAGTATAGCCGGGGGGGCCGCCGGGGAGCTGTTTTTT. Its protein product is CASSIAGGAAGELFF.

The sample holds one count of this clone. The chain joins TRBV7-9 to TRBJ2-5, with 7 bases fitting TRBD1. Losses at the gene ends were 4 bases for V and 5 bases for J; bases not matched to a gene: 10. The CDR3 totals 15 residues. Germline assignment: CDR1 SEHNR and CDR2 FQNEAQ (reference sequence). The CDR3 DNA follows: TGTGCCAGCAGCTCCTCGACAGGGTTGGGGGAGACCCAGTACTTC. Translating gives CASSSSTGLGETQYF.

This clone was seen a few times. This rearrangement joins TRBV10-1 to TRBJ1-1; 7 bases align to TRBD1. V lost 5 bases and J lost 3; bases outside the gene matches: 6. This CDR3 comprises 14 residues. Looked up from germline, CDR1 is WNHNN and CDR2 is SYGVQD (reference sequence). The CDR3 nucleotides read TGCGCCAGCAGTCCACAGGGGTTGGACACTGAAGCTTTCTTT. This codes for CASSPQGLDTEAFF.

V and J are TRBV20-1 and TRBJ1-1; TRBD1 might be the D (5 bases). Trimming shortened V by 3 bases and J by 5 bases, and 7 bases separated the two germline ends. Germline assignment: CDR1 DFQATT and CDR2 SNEGSKA (reference sequence). The CDR3 covers 11 residues. CDR3 in amino acids: CSARDKTEAFF. The CDR3, as DNA: TGCAGTGCTAGGGACAAAACTGAAGCTTTCTTT.

The chain links TRBV28 to TRBJ2-3, with a weak D call TRBD2 (6 bases). V dropped 3 bases and J dropped 4 bases, with 14 bases sitting between them. The V gene's germline CDR1 is MDHEN and CDR2 SYDVKM. The CDR3 consists of 15 residues. CDR3 nucleotides: TGTGCCAGCAGTTTTAATTCGGGGGTCTCAGATACGCAGTATTTT. Amino acid sequence: CASSFNSGVSDTQYF.

This sequence joins TRBV9 and TRBJ2-2; 12 bases are a match to TRBD1. Trimming removed 3 bases from V and 6 bases from J; junction bases left unmatched: 12. The CDR3 totals 18 residues. From germline, CDR1 is SGDLS and CDR2 YYNGEE. The chain's CDR3 is CASSDGTGGLTKAGELFF. The DNA for the CDR3 is TGTGCCAGCAGCGACGGGACAGGGGGCTTGACTAAGGCCGGGGAGCTGTTTTTT.

The chain employs TRBV28 and TRBJ1-3, with D perhaps TRBD1 (6 bases). Trimming took off 5 bases at V and 8 bases at J, with 16 bases between the two ends. Germline V lookup: CDR1 MDHEN, CDR2 SYDVKM. The CDR3 has 14 amino acids. The chain's CDR3 is CASSVGTQGDTIYF. CDR3 DNA sequence: TGTGCCAGCAGTGTAGGGACACAGGGCGACACCATATATTTT.

This chain links TRBV21-1 with TRBJ1-3; the table calls TRBD1, which could not be checked here. TRBV21-1 is termed a pseudogene. There are 16 residues in the CDR3. The CDR3 nucleotides read TGTGCCAGCAGCAAATTAACAGGGAAATCTGGAAACACCATATATTTT. It codes for CASSKLTGKSGNTIYF.

J is TRBJ2-6 and V is TRBV28; 7 bases line up with TRBD1. The CDR3 contains 16 residues. From germline, CDR1 is MDHEN and CDR2 SYDVKM. J gave up 0 bases and V 5 bases, and 4 bases lay outside the gene matches. The CDR3 is CASSMSGGSGANVLTF. Written as DNA, the CDR3 is TGTGCCAGCAGTATGTCAGGGGGCTCTGGGGCCAACGTCCTGACTTTC.

The chain links TRBV7-8 to TRBJ1-6; TRBD1 might be the D (5 bases). CDR1 and CDR2 from the germline V gene are SGHVS and FQNEAQ. V was shortened by 3 bases and J by 7 bases, with 13 bases between the two germline ends. The length of the CDR3 is 15 residues. The CDR3 DNA sequence: TGTGCCAGCAGCTTTTTTGGGACTGACAATTCACCCCTCCACTTT. Its protein is CASSFFGTDNSPLHF.

The chain links TRBV5-1 to TRBJ2-2; no definite D call. Looked up from germline, CDR1 is SGHRS and CDR2 is YFSETQ. Between the trimmed V and J ends, which lost 0 bases and 0 bases, there was a span of 9 bases. The CDR3 loop spans 16 amino acids. CDR3 DNA sequence: TGCGCCAGCAGCTTGGTGCTGACTGCGAACACCGGGGAGCTGTTTTTT. This codes for CASSLVLTANTGELFF.